This T cell receptor beta chain was captured by sequencing in a study of blood T cell repertoires in COVID-19. Germline CDR1 is MDHEN and CDR2 is SYDVKM. After removal of 3 bases from V and 6 bases from J, the junction contained 7 bases not matched to a gene. The CDR3 covers 15 residues. The protocol was immunoSEQ multiplex PCR, while the TCRdb copy is restricted to in-frame clones and leaves out a portion. The sample has 140,000 to 150,000 clones; 88% are singletons. The TCR originated in a man between 65 and 85 years old with acute or convalescent COVID-19. The sample consisted of peripheral blood. V usage is TRBV28 and J usage is TRBJ1-5; 8 nucleotides agree with TRBD1. The CDR3 DNA reads as TGTGCCAGCAGTTTGATAAGACAGGGGCCTCAGCCCCAGCATTTT. It is translated as CASSLIRQGPQPQHF.